This T cell receptor (beta chain) originates from a study of blood T cell repertoires in COVID-19. Assay: immunoSEQ multiplex PCR; the TCRdb copy retains only in-frame clones and omits some. The profile shows 30,000 to 35,000 clones, about four fifths of them singletons. Per germline, CDR1 LNHNV and CDR2 YYDKDF (reference sequence). The germline V and J ends were trimmed by 3 bases and 0 bases, with 8 bases remaining between them. The CDR3 runs to 14 residues. The sequencing input was peripheral blood. The sequence was collected from an elderly man with active or convalescent COVID-19. The rearrangement joins TRBV15 to TRBJ2-5; D ambiguous. The chain's CDR3 is CATSSGVNQETQYF. CDR3 sequence (DNA): TGTGCCACCAGCAGCGGAGTGAACCAAGAGACCCAGTACTTC.